Below, one T cell receptor beta chain is given with its context. This sample was taken from a study of blood T cell repertoires in COVID-19. The overall study: PBMCs, B-cell-depleted T cells, or T cells provided the cDNA or gDNA that made up the material.

Germline assignment: CDR1 SQVTM and CDR2 ANQGSEA. The germline V and J ends were trimmed by 7 bases and 0 bases, with 10 bases remaining between them. The CDR3 covers 13 residues. In the authors' workflow: The assay estimated nucleated cells by amplifying reference gene primers. This table comes from immunoSEQ multiplex PCR, and its TCRdb copy is limited to in-frame clones, with some not included. The V and J calls and clone size are taken from that table; D and trimming were inferred from the DNA. The sample has roughly 250,000 clones, roughly 84% seen once. The chain couples TRBV29-1 to TRBJ1-5; D is uncertain. Sequenced material: peripheral blood. The clonotype comes from a woman in her 40s who had recovered from COVID-19. CDR3 sequence: CSASQHSNQPQHF. DNA for the CDR3: TGCAGCGCGTCACAGCATAGCAATCAGCCCCAGCATTTT.